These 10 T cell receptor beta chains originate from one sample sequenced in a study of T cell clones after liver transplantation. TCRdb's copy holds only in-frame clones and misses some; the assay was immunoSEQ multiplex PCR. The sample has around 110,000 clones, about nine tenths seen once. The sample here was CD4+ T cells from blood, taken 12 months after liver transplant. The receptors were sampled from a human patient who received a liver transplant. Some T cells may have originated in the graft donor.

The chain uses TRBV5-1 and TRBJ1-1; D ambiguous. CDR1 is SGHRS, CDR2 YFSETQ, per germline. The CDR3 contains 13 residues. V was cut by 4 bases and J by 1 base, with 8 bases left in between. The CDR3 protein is CASSPLGNTEAFF. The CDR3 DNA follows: TGCGCCAGCAGCCCGTTGGGGAACACTGAAGCTTTCTTT. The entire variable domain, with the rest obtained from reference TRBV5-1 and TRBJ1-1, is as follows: KAGVTQTPRYLIKTRGQQVTLSCSPISGHRSVSWYQQTPGQGLQFLFEYFSETQRNKGNFPGRFSGRQFSNSRSEMNVSTLELGDSALYLCASSPLGNTEAFFGQGTRLTVV.

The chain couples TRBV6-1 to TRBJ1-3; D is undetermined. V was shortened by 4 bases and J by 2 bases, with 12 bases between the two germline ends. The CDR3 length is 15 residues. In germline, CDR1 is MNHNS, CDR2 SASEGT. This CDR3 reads CASSAQTFTGNTIYF. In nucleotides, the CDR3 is TGTGCCAGCAGTGCCCAGACTTTCACTGGAAACACCATATATTTT.

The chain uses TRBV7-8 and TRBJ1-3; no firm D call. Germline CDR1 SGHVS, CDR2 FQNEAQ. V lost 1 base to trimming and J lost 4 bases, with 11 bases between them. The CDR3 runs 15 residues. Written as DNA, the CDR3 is TGTGCCAGCAGCTTAGACGAGGGAAAGGGAAACACCATATATTTT. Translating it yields CASSLDEGKGNTIYF. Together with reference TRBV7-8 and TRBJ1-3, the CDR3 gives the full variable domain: GAGVSQSPRYKVAKRGQDVALRCDPISGHVSLFWYQQALGQGPEFLTYFQNEAQLDKSGLPSDRFFAERPEGSVSTLKIQRTQQEDSAVYLCASSLDEGKGNTIYFGEGSWLTVV.

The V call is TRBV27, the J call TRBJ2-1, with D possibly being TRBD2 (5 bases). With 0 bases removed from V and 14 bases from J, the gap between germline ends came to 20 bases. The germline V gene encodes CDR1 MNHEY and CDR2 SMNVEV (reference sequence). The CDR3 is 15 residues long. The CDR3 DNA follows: TGTGCCAGCAGTTTATCCGGTCGGGGTATATACACGGAGTTCTTC. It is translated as CASSLSGRGIYTEFF.

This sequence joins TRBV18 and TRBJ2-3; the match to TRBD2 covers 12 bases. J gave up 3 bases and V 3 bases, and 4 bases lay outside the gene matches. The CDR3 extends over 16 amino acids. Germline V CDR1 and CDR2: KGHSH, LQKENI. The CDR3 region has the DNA TGTGCCAGCTCACCGACTAGCGGGAGAGGAACAGATACGCAGTATTTT. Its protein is CASSPTSGRGTDTQYF.

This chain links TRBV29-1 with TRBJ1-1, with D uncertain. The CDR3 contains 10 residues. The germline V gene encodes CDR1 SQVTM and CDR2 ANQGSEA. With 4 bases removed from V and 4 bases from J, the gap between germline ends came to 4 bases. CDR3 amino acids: CSVVGTEAFF. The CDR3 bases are TGCAGCGTTGTAGGCACTGAAGCTTTCTTT. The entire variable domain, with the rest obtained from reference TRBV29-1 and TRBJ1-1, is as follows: SAVISQKPSRDICQRGTSLTIQCQVDSQVTMMFWYRQQPGQSLTLIATANQGSEATYESGFVIDKFPISRPNLTFSTLTVSNMSPEDSSIYLCSVVGTEAFFGQGTRLTVV.

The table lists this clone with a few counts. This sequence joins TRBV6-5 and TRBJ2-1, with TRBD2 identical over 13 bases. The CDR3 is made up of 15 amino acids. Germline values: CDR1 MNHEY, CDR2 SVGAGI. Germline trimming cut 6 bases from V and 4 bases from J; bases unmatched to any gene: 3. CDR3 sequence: CASSSTSGGYNEQFF. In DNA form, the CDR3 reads TGTGCCAGCAGCTCGACTAGCGGGGGGTACAATGAGCAGTTCTTC.

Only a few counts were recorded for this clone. The CDR3, as DNA: TGTGCCAGCAGCTTAGAGAGGGGCGAGCAGTACTTC. As protein: CASSLERGEQYF. The V call is TRBV7-2, the J call TRBJ2-7, with D perhaps matching TRBD1 or TRBD2 (5 bases each). This CDR3 has 12 residues. Per germline, CDR1 SGHTA and CDR2 FQGNSA. Trimming removed 1 base at V and 6 bases at J, with 7 bases between. The full variable domain, with the rest looked up from reference TRBV7-2 and TRBJ2-7, is GAGVSQSPSNKVTEKGKDVELRCDPISGHTALYWYRQSLGQGLEFLIYFQGNSAPDKSGLPSDRFSAERTGGSVSTLTIQRTQQEDSAVYLCASSLERGEQYFGPGTRLTVT.

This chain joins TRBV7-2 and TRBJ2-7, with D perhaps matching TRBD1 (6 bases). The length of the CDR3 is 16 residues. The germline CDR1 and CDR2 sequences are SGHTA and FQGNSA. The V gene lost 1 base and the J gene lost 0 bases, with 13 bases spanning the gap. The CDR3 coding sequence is TGTGCCAGCAGCTTAGGGCGCAGGGGCTCCTCCTACGAGCAGTACTTC. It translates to CASSLGRRGSSYEQYF.

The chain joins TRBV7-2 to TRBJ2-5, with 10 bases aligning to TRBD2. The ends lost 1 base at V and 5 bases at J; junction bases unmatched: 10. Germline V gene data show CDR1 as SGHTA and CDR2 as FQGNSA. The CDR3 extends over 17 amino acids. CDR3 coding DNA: TGTGCCAGCAGCTTAGGTCCTAGCGGGAGTGGTGATGAGACCCAGTACTTC. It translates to CASSLGPSGSGDETQYF.